Sequencing of this TCR beta chain was carried out in a study of shared clonotypes between healthy human individuals. Study context: Researchers drew samples from two women and a few men aged 18 to 49.

The trim removed 3 bases at V and 0 bases at J, leaving 6 bases unmatched. The CDR3 runs 16 residues. Germline CDR1 reads MNHNS; CDR2 reads SASEGT. An even split of each subset's genomic DNA across several immunoSEQ plates was performed. The repertoire was sequenced with immunoSEQ multiplex PCR; TCRdb's copy has only in-frame clones and lacks some. Of about 530,000 clones detected, about 96% appear once; the ten largest clones hold 0.05% to 0.07%. CD4+ cells yielded CD45RA+ naive and CD45RA-negative memory subsets. This rearrangement joins TRBV6-1 to TRBJ2-3; 7 nucleotides align to TRBD2. The origin of this receptor is a woman aged 25 to 45 in good health. The sequencing sample was made of naive CD4+ T cells sorted from blood. Subset of the sample: CD45RA+ positively selected. CDR3 DNA: TGTGCCAGCAGTGACCCGGCTAGCGGAAGCACAGATACGCAGTATTTT. Encoded protein: CASSDPASGSTDTQYF.